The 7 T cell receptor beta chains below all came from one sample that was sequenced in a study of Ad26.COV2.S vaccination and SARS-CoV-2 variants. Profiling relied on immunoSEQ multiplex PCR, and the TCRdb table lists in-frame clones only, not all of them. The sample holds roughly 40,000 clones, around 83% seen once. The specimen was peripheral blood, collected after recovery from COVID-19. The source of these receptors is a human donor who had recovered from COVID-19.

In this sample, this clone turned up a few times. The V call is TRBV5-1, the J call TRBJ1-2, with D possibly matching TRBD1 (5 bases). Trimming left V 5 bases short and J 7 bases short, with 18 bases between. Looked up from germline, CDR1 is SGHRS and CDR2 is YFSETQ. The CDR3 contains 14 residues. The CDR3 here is CASRIGREGSGYTF. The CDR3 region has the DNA TGCGCCAGCAGGATCGGCAGGGAAGGTTCTGGCTACACCTTC.

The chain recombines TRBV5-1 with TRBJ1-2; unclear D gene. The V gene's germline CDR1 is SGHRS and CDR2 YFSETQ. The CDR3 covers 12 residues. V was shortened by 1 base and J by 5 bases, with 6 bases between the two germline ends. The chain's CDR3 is CASSLTQYGYTF. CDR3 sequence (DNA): TGCGCCAGCAGCTTGACACAGTATGGCTACACCTTC.

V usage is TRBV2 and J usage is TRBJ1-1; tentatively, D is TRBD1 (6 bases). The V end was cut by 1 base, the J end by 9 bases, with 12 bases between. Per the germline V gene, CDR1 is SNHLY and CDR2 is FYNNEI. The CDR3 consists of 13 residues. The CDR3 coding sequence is TGTGCCAGCAGTGAAGGAGGGGGGTGGAAAGCTTTCTTT. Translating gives CASSEGGGWKAFF.

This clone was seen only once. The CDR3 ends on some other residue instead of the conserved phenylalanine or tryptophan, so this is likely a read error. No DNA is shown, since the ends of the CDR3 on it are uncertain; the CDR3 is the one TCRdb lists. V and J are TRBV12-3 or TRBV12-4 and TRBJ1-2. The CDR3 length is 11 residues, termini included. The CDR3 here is CASSSRGGATV.

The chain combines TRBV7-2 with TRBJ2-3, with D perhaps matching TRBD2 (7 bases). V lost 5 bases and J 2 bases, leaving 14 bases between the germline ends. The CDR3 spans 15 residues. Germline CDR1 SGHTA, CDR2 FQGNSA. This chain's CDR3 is CASSPLRGLTDTQYF. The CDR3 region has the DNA TGTGCCAGCAGCCCCCTGCGGGGGCTCACAGATACGCAGTATTTT.

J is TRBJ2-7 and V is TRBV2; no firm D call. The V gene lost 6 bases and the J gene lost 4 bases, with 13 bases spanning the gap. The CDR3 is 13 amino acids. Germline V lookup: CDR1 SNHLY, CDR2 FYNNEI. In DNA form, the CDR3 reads TGTGCCAGCAGGCCCGGCATTGGTTACGAGCAGTACTTC. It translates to CASRPGIGYEQYF.

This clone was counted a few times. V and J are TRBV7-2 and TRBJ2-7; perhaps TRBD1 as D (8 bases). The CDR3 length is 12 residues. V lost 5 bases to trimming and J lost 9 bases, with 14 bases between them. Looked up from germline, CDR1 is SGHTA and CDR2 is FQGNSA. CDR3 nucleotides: TGTGCCAGCAGCCACGGGGGGACAGGGCAGTACTTC. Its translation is CASSHGGTGQYF.